Listed below are T cell receptor beta chains from one sample, sequenced in a study of blood T cell repertoires in COVID-19. Libraries were prepared by immunoSEQ multiplex PCR; TCRdb keeps only in-frame clonotypes and omits some of them. The sample lists 200,000 to 250,000 clones, 80% to 85% seen once, with roughly 5% in the top ten. The sequenced sample was peripheral blood. These receptors all come from an older woman who had recovered from COVID-19. The conserved cysteine and the conserved F or W are not part of the CDR3 here.

J | V | CDR3
TRBJ2-7 | TRBV30 | AWSGGDPYEQY
TRBJ2-1 | TRBV2 | ASRAGGVINEQF
TRBJ1-5 | TRBV5-5 | ASSLGQLSNQPQH
TRBJ2-2 | TRBV18 | ASSPRQGMNTGELF
TRBJ1-1 | TRBV6-2/TRBV6-3 | ASGQGGQAF
TRBJ1-1 | TRBV5-4 | ASSYNRGRTEAF
TRBJ2-5 | TRBV18 | ASSPLPGQEETQY
TRBJ1-1 | TRBV7-3 | ASSPTGGTEAF
TRBJ2-7 | TRBV2 | ASSQDRGEQY
TRBJ2-1 | TRBV5-1 | ASGTTGGHEQF
TRBJ2-1 | TRBV11-2 | ASSLYGTGGGNEQF
TRBJ2-1 | TRBV7-7 | ASSPDSSSYNEQF
TRBJ1-2 | TRBV19 | ASSTFQGYGYT
TRBJ2-2 | TRBV24-1 | ATSDRTSGENTGELF
TRBJ2-2 | TRBV6-9 | ASSPGTGELF
TRBJ2-7 | TRBV4-1 | ASSQPRGDRAYEQY
TRBJ1-2 | TRBV6-2/TRBV6-3 | ASSPTGPYGYT
TRBJ2-1 | TRBV4-3 | ASSRGSGGPGGNEQF
TRBJ1-2 | TRBV19 | ASSLQGNHYGYT
TRBJ1-1 | TRBV4-1 | ASSQRDITEAF
TRBJ2-3 | TRBV25-1 | ASSRGGGDTQY
TRBJ1-5 | TRBV29-1 | SVEVDSDQPQH
TRBJ1-2 | TRBV19 | ASSIVPDRGGYT
TRBJ2-7 | TRBV12-5 | ASGFPRTSENYEQY
TRBJ2-1 | TRBV20-1 | SASRQF
TRBJ2-3 | TRBV7-2 | ASSLMWGGHTDTQY
TRBJ1-1 | TRBV5-1 | ASRTGTPDTEAF
TRBJ2-3 | TRBV9 | ASSVDPRGGVSTDTQY
TRBJ2-2 | TRBV29-1 | SVGTGDTGELF
TRBJ1-4 | TRBV5-5 | ASSVAAARSEKLF
TRBJ2-2 | TRBV29-1 | SAPTRSLLAGGRGGELF
TRBJ1-2 | TRBV10-3 | AISEGATYGYT
TRBJ2-2 | TRBV9 | ASSVGGYLGTGELF
TRBJ2-2 | TRBV7-2 | ASSLGQGTGELF
TRBJ1-4 | TRBV4-1 | ASSQGGARDEKLF
TRBJ2-3 | TRBV3-1/TRBV3-2 | ASSFGQGTQY
TRBJ1-4 | TRBV5-8 | ASSLAVGRLQEKLF
TRBJ2-3 | TRBV27 | ASSWAVGVREDTQY
TRBJ1-5 | TRBV6-2/TRBV6-3 | ASSYWGQISNQPQH
TRBJ2-3 | TRBV19 | ASSYRGGTGTDTQY
TRBJ1-2 | TRBV2 | ASSRDRGNYGYT
TRBJ1-1 | TRBV7-2 | ASSLVARNTEAF
TRBJ2-7 | TRBV5-1 | ASSPGHSYEQY
TRBJ2-7 | TRBV6-7 | ASSYSSGHPCPLY
TRBJ2-1 | TRBV5-4 | ASSPRGAGGPFGEQF
TRBJ1-2 | TRBV5-6 | ASSLGTEGFGYGYT
TRBJ2-1 | TRBV12-3/TRBV12-4 | ASRPLAYNEQF
TRBJ1-2 | TRBV7-2 | ASSLSRGATYYGYT
TRBJ2-3 | TRBV3-1/TRBV3-2 | ASSQVRGAHTQY
TRBJ1-1 | TRBV6-1 | ASSPGTAVNTEAF
TRBJ2-5 | TRBV11-2 | ASSLDGGAWETQY
TRBJ2-2 | TRBV4-1 | ASSHTFNRDTTKNTGELF
TRBJ2-1 | TRBV2 | ASIRLVRAYNEQF
TRBJ2-7 | TRBV10-1 | ASLDRGPEPYEQY